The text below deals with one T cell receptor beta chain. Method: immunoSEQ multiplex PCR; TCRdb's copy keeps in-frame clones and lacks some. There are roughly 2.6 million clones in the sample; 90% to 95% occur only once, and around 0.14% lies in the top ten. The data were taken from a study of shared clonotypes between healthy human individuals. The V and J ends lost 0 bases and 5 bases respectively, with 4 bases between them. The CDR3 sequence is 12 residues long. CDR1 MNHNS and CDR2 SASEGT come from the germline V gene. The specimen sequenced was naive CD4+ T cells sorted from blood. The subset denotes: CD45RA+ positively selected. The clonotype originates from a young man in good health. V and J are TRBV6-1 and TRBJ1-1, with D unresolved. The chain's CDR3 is CASSEALTEAFF. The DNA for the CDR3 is TGTGCCAGCAGTGAAGCGCTAACTGAAGCTTTCTTT.